Each of the 5 T cell receptor beta chains below was sequenced from the same sample in a study of T-cell memory formation after mild COVID-19. TCRdb itself ran the 5' RACE reads through MiXCR, one entry per CDR3 protein. The table records around 200,000 distinct CDR3 sequences, roughly 17% of them present only once. Source material: PBMCs or a T cell subset sorted from them (not recorded which). These receptors were obtained from an adult woman who had mild COVID-19 (a few samples of this study predate the infection). Cell type and time point are not known.

A few counts support this clonotype. This chain connects TRBV9 to TRBJ2-1, with 10 bases matching TRBD1. Germline loops: CDR1 SGDLS, CDR2 YYNGEE. Trimming removed 0 bases from V and 4 bases from J; junction bases left unmatched: 7. The CDR3 has 17 amino acids. The CDR3 sequence is CASSVVFGDRGYNEQFF. The DNA for the CDR3 is TGTGCCAGCAGCGTAGTGTTTGGGGACAGGGGTTACAATGAGCAGTTCTTC.

This clonotype has a handful of counts. This rearrangement joins TRBV27 to TRBJ2-5; 8 bases fit TRBD1. Losses at the gene ends were 9 bases for V and 2 bases for J; bases not matched to a gene: 5. CDR1 is MNHEY, CDR2 SMNVEV, per germline (reference sequence). The CDR3 covers 13 residues. CDR3 in DNA: TGTGCCAGGATCCGACAGGGGCAAGAGACCCAGTACTTC. Amino acid sequence: CARIRQGQETQYF.

The chain joins TRBV20-1 to TRBJ2-3; D gene uncertain. Trimming stripped 4 bases from V and 2 bases from J, with 7 bases between. This CDR3 comprises 12 residues. The germline gives CDR1 DFQATT, CDR2 SNEGSKA (reference sequence). The CDR3, as DNA: TGCAGTGCTAATGGGTACACAGATACGCAGTATTTT. Its protein product is CSANGYTDTQYF.

This clonotype was found a few times. The chain joins TRBV4-3 to TRBJ2-7; TRBD2 might be the D (6 bases). The CDR3 extends over 16 amino acids. In germline, CDR1 is LGHNA, CDR2 YSLEER. Trimming took 1 base from V and 2 from J, leaving 15 bases between them. The CDR3 loop reads CASSQATSGFTYEQYF. CDR3 in DNA: TGCGCCAGCAGCCAAGCAACGAGCGGGTTTACCTACGAGCAGTACTTC.

This chain joins TRBV6-6 and TRBJ2-5; D remains unclear. Trimming removed 7 bases at V and 4 bases at J, with 13 bases between. The CDR3 runs to 13 residues. Germline V gene sequence: CDR1 MNHNY, CDR2 SVGAGI (reference sequence). As DNA, the CDR3 is TGTGCCAGCACCCGATCTATTGGAGAGACCCAGTACTTC. It yields the protein CASTRSIGETQYF.